This TCR beta chain was captured in a study of cytomegalovirus exposure and HLA in healthy donors. The overall study: Unique TCR beta sequences numbering approximately 100 million came from around 180 million T cells in an earlier analysis. Regarding the study as a whole: Whilst most TCR sequences proved rare, a subset of public TCRs occurred across many donors. An analysis was carried out at a later point. It showed that HLA-associated TCR beta chains were more clonally expanded than equally common non-associated chains.

As regards this clone: Its antigen is unidentified.

PCR was performed using 60 Vbeta and 13 Jbeta primers. Profiled with immunoSEQ multiplex PCR; TCRdb holds only in-frame clones, not every one. The profile shows 150,000 to 200,000 clones, about four fifths of them singletons. CDR3 length: 16 residues. CDR1 and CDR2 from the germline V gene are SEHNR and FQNEAQ (reference sequence). The sequence was obtained from a man aged 18 to 29 in good health and CMV-seronegative. Sequencing was carried out using PBMCs. The chain uses TRBV7-9 and TRBJ2-5, with D possibly matching TRBD1 (6 bases). The J call may be mistaken, given a closer DNA end match to TRBJ2-7. The CDR3: CASSSCWTEPICEQYF. CDR3 in DNA: TGTGCCAGCAGCTCATGCTGGACAGAACCCATTTGCGAGCAGTACTTC.